The sequence of this TCR beta chain was determined in a study of cytomegalovirus exposure and HLA in healthy donors. Whole-study results and caveats: Some V segments (TRBV6-2 and TRBV6-3 among them) were excluded as indistinguishable. The investigators catalogued 180 or so TCR beta chains as cytomegalovirus-associated. Most CMV-associated TCR beta chains appeared HLA-restricted in a later analysis.

PCR employed 60 Vbeta and 13 Jbeta primers. The repertoire was sequenced with immunoSEQ multiplex PCR; TCRdb's copy has only in-frame clones and lacks some. The sample spans about 140,000 clones; the ten largest clones claim approximately 1%. This CDR3 is built from 20 residues. Germline CDR1 and CDR2: SGHNT and YYREEE (reference sequence). V was pared by 1 base and J by 2 bases, with 12 bases of the junction left unmatched. The donors (healthy individuals) were bone marrow donors. About this clone: Antigen unknown.

The sequence was obtained from a male donor in good health and CMV-seronegative. This chain joins TRBV5-4 and TRBJ2-3; 14 nucleotides match TRBD2. The sequencing sample was made of PBMCs. The DNA of the CDR3 is TGTGCCAGCAGCTTGAGTTTGGGGACTAGCGGGAGTGGGGCCACAGATACGCAGTATTTT. This sequence encodes CASSLSLGTSGSGATDTQYF. The whole variable domain, remainder taken from reference TRBV5-4 and TRBJ2-3, is ETGVTQSPTHLIKTRGQQVTLRCSSQSGHNTVSWYQQALGQGPQFIFQYYREEENGRGNFPPRFSGLQFPNYSSELNVNALELDDSALYLCASSLSLGTSGSGATDTQYFGPGTRLTVL.